One and the same sample provided the 11 T cell receptor beta chains below, sequenced in a study of blood T cell repertoires in COVID-19. Assay: immunoSEQ multiplex PCR; the TCRdb copy retains only in-frame clones and omits some. The sample consists of 450,000 to 500,000 clones, over 75% of them appearing once. Input material: peripheral blood. The receptors derive from a human donor in a cohort sampled during active COVID-19.

The genes are TRBV5-4 and TRBJ2-1; D might be TRBD2 (6 bases). CDR1 and CDR2 (germline): SGHNT, YYREEE (reference sequence). V lost 4 bases to trimming and J lost 0 bases, with 11 bases between them. This CDR3 contains 15 residues. For the CDR3, the DNA is TGTGCCAGCAGCCAGGGACTCCCCTCCTACAATGAGCAGTTCTTC. This encodes CASSQGLPSYNEQFF.

This chain uses TRBV10-3 with TRBJ2-5, with a weak D call TRBD1 (5 bases). The germline V and J ends were trimmed by 2 bases and 7 bases, with 11 bases remaining between them. From germline, CDR1 is ENHRY and CDR2 SYGVKD. The CDR3 contains 13 residues. The DNA of the CDR3 is TGTGCCATCAGTGAGGGAACCCAGGGGACCCAGTACTTC. Translated, it gives CAISEGTQGTQYF.

This chain links TRBV6-2 or TRBV6-3 with TRBJ2-5, with TRBD2 identical over 9 bases. This CDR3 spans 16 amino acids. In germline, CDR1 is MNHEY, CDR2 SVGEGT. V lost 2 bases, J lost 1 base, and 5 bases stayed unmatched. The CDR3 sequence: CASSYTLAGSQETQYF. CDR3 coding DNA: TGTGCCAGCAGTTACACGCTAGCGGGGTCCCAAGAGACCCAGTACTTC.

The rearrangement links TRBV6-5 to TRBJ1-2, with 7 bases aligning to TRBD1. In germline, CDR1 is MNHEY, CDR2 SVGAGI. This CDR3 has 16 amino acids. The V gene end was trimmed by 4 bases and the J gene end by 5 bases; junction bases not matched to a gene: 13. The DNA of the CDR3 is TGTGCCAGCAGTTCCACGGAAGGACAGGCGAAGTATGGCTACACCTTC. It is translated as CASSSTEGQAKYGYTF.

The V call is TRBV28, the J call TRBJ1-2; 7 nucleotides match TRBD1. V shed 6 bases, J shed 6 bases, and the junction held 7 bases outside the gene matches. The CDR3 is 13 amino acids. Per germline, CDR1 MDHEN and CDR2 SYDVKM. CDR3 sequence: CASRMQGVHGYTF. The CDR3 region has the DNA TGTGCCAGCAGGATGCAGGGGGTTCATGGCTACACCTTC.

The chain recombines TRBV4-2 with TRBJ2-2; 11 bases agree with TRBD2. This CDR3 contains 15 residues. J was trimmed by 5 bases and V by 7 bases; bases with no gene match: 6. Germline V gives CDR1 LGHNA, CDR2 YNFKEQ. The CDR3 DNA sequence: TGTGCCAGCACCCCGGGACTAGCGGAAACCGGGGAGCTGTTTTTT. This codes for CASTPGLAETGELFF.

The chain employs TRBV19 and TRBJ1-2, with 7 bases aligning to TRBD1. CDR1 and CDR2 from the germline V gene are LNHDA and SQIVND (reference sequence). The CDR3 is 18 amino acids. V lost 10 bases and J lost 7; bases outside the gene matches: 27. The CDR3 is CATTRAGSTGVGGSGYTF. The CDR3 coding sequence is TGTGCCACCACTCGGGCGGGGTCAACAGGGGTAGGTGGCAGTGGCTACACCTTC. The entire variable domain, with the rest obtained from reference TRBV19 and TRBJ1-2, is as follows: DGGITQSPKYLFRKEGQNVTLSCEQNLNHDAMYWYRQDPGQGLRLIYYSQIVNDFQKGDIAEGYSVSREKKESFPLTVTSAQKNPTAFYLCATTRAGSTGVGGSGYTFGSGTRLTVV.

This chain connects TRBV19 to TRBJ2-6, with TRBD1 matching over 9 bases. The germline gives CDR1 LNHDA, CDR2 SQIVND (reference sequence). Losses at the gene ends were 8 bases for V and 0 bases for J; bases not matched to a gene: 8. The CDR3 runs 17 residues. The CDR3 DNA is TGTGCCAGTTATTCCGGGACAGGGCTCTCTGGGGCCAACGTCCTGACTTTC. Translated: CASYSGTGLSGANVLTF.

This clone is a singleton in its sample. The V and J genes are TRBV28 and TRBJ2-1; 9 bases agree with TRBD2. The CDR3 totals 18 residues. Looked up from germline, CDR1 is MDHEN and CDR2 is SYDVKM. Losses at the gene ends were 6 bases for V and 4 bases for J; bases not matched to a gene: 16. CDR3 coding DNA: TGTGCCAGCAGCCCCTGGGGACTAGCAAAAACAAGGTACAATGAGCAGTTCTTC. Translated: CASSPWGLAKTRYNEQFF.

The chain has TRBV19 and TRBJ1-2, with 10 bases fitting TRBD1. Germline CDR1 is LNHDA and CDR2 is SQIVND (reference sequence). Trimming at V came to 6 bases and at J to 7 bases, leaving 11 bases not matched to a gene. This CDR3 contains 15 residues. CDR3 bases: TGTGCCAGTAGCGACTCCGGACAGGGGGTTGGTGGCTACACCTTC. Encoded protein: CASSDSGQGVGGYTF.

The rearrangement joins TRBV5-1 to TRBJ1-1; D perhaps matches TRBD1 (5 bases). The V end lost 0 bases, the J end lost 1 base, and 7 bases lay between the germline ends. The CDR3 has 14 residues. Germline V CDR1 and CDR2: SGHRS, YFSETQ. DNA of the CDR3: TGCGCCAGCAGCTTGGGACAGTCGAACACTGAAGCTTTCTTT. Protein sequence: CASSLGQSNTEAFF.